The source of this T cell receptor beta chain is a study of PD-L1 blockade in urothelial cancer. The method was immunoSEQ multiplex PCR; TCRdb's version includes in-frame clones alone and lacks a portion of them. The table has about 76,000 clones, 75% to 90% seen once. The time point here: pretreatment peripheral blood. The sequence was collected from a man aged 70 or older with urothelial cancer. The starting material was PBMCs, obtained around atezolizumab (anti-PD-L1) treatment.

DNA for the CDR3: TGCGCCAGCAGCTTGGGCGCGGGACTAGCGGGATTGACCGGGGAGCTGTTTTTT. It codes for CASSLGAGLAGLTGELFF. This chain joins TRBV5-1 and TRBJ2-2; the match to TRBD2 covers 13 bases. This CDR3 has 18 amino acids. V shed 0 bases and J 5 bases; nucleotides not matched to a gene: 7. The V gene's germline CDR1 is SGHRS and CDR2 YFSETQ.